This TCR beta chain was observed in a study of PD-1 blockade in mismatch repair-deficient tumors. Whole-study results and caveats: Tumor-resident clones, often absent from pretreatment blood, expanded after pembrolizumab and then contracted.

Mismatch repair deficiency was confirmed in all patients, by PCR or immunohistochemistry. TCR sequencing covered a few patients who responded to pembrolizumab. The CDR3 runs to 14 residues. With 2 bases removed from V and 6 bases from J, the gap between germline ends came to 10 bases. Germline CDR1 reads MDHEN; CDR2 reads SYDVKM. Generated by immunoSEQ multiplex PCR, the TCRdb table keeps only in-frame clones and is missing some. The repertoire has about 100,000 clones, 82% of them found once; the top ten carry about 6.3%. In regard to this clone: Its specificity is not known.

Sequenced here: peripheral blood, sampled less than 37 weeks after starting pembrolizumab. The sequence was obtained from an adult with mismatch repair-deficient cancer. V gene TRBV28 combines with J gene TRBJ2-2, with D possibly being TRBD2 (5 bases). The CDR3 DNA reads as TGTGCCAGCAGTTTACTCCGCGGGTCCGGGGAGCTGTTTTTT. Protein sequence: CASSLLRGSGELFF.